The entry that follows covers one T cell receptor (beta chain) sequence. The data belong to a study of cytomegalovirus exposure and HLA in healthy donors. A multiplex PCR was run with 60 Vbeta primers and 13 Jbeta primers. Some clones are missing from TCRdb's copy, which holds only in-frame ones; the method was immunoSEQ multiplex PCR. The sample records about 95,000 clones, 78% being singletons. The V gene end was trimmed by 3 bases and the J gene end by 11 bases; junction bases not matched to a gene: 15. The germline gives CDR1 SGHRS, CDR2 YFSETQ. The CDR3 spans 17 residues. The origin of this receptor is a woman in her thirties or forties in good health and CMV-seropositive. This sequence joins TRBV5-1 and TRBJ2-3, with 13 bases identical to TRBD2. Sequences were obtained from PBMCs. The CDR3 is CASSSSTSTSGRLEQYF. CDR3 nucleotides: TGCGCCAGCAGCTCGAGTACCTCGACTAGCGGGAGGTTGGAGCAGTATTTT.